The 13 T cell receptor beta chains in this list originate from one sample, sequenced in a study of OX40 agonist ivuxolimab in advanced cancers. Method: immunoSEQ multiplex PCR; TCRdb's copy keeps in-frame clones and lacks some. The data show about 75,000 clones, with roughly nine tenths seen just once and around 0.39% held by the top ten. The input for sequencing was CD4+ or CD8+ T cells sorted from blood, taken in a trial of the OX40 agonist ivuxolimab. These receptors all come from an adult with an advanced solid tumor such as melanoma, head and neck, liver or kidney cancer.

The genes are TRBV10-3 and TRBJ2-7, with TRBD1 identical over 7 bases. The CDR3 extends over 12 amino acids. V shed 9 bases, J shed 0 bases, and the junction held 2 bases outside the gene matches. Germline lookup yields CDR1 ENHRY and CDR2 SYGVKD. CDR3 in amino acids: CAIGTVSYEQYF. Here the CDR3 DNA reads TGTGCCATTGGGACAGTCTCCTACGAGCAGTACTTC.

The CDR3 DNA is TGTGCCGGAGGTTCTGGAGATAACTATGGCTACACCTTC. Its protein product is CAGGSGDNYGYTF. This chain connects TRBV30 to TRBJ1-2; the D is unclear. Trimming pared 8 bases from V and 1 base from J, leaving 14 bases between. The CDR3 is made up of 13 amino acids. Germline V gives CDR1 GTSNPN, CDR2 SVGIG (reference sequence). The entire variable domain, with the rest obtained from reference TRBV30 and TRBJ1-2, is as follows: SQTIHQWPATLVQPVGSPLSLECTVEGTSNPNLYWYRQAAGRGLQLLFYSVGIGQISSEVPQNLSASRPQDRQFILSSKKLLLSDSGFYLCAGGSGDNYGYTFGSGTRLTVV.

In DNA, the CDR3 is TGTGCCAGCAGCAGTAGTTCTAGTCTGCCGACCCAGTACTTC. Its translation is CASSSSSSLPTQYF. The chain carries TRBV21-1 and TRBJ2-5; the table names TRBD2, a call not compared with the DNA. TRBV21-1 counts as a pseudogene. This CDR3 has 14 residues.

The chain employs TRBV7-2 and TRBJ1-2; D is uncertain. V lost 5 bases and J lost 4, with 20 bases in between. Germline-derived CDR1 and CDR2 are SGHTA and FQGNSA. The CDR3 has 16 amino acids. The CDR3 nucleotides read TGTGCCAGCAGCCTAGGACGGGTATCTGACGGCTATGGCTACACCTTC. It translates to CASSLGRVSDGYGYTF.

This chain uses TRBV15 with TRBJ1-4; 8 positions match TRBD1. Germline CDR1 reads LNHNV; CDR2 reads YYDKDF (reference sequence). This CDR3 has 15 amino acids. Trimming at V came to 5 bases and at J to 5 bases, leaving 7 bases not matched to a gene. The CDR3 DNA is TGTGCCACCAGCCGCGGGACAGGCGTGAATGAAAAACTGTTTTTT. Amino acids: CATSRGTGVNEKLFF.

This clone was seen a handful of times. The gene calls are TRBV30 and TRBJ1-1; TRBD1 is a possible D gene (6 bases). Germline CDR1 GTSNPN, CDR2 SVGIG (reference sequence). The CDR3 consists of 12 residues. Trimming shortened V by 2 bases and J by 5 bases, and 9 bases separated the two germline ends. The CDR3 DNA sequence: TGTGCCTGGAGTCAAGGGGGGACTGAAGCTTTCTTT. It specifies CAWSQGGTEAFF.

This clone was found a few times. Germline is not matched at one junction end, which may reflect a read error. V usage is TRBV4-1 and J usage is TRBJ1-4, with a weak D call TRBD1 (5 bases). The CDR3 spans 13 residues. The V gene's germline CDR1 is MGHRA and CDR2 YSYEKL. CDR3 in amino acids: CASSQDQDWTGVF. The CDR3 bases are TGCGCCAGCAGCCAAGATCAAGATTGGACGGGGGTTTTT.

The gene calls are TRBV7-2 and TRBJ2-7; D might be TRBD1 (6 bases). Germline-derived CDR1 and CDR2 are SGHTA and FQGNSA. This CDR3 region has 13 residues. Trimming removed 6 bases at V and 6 bases at J, with 15 bases between. CDR3 amino acids: CASRKDRAIEQYF. Written as DNA, the CDR3 is TGTGCCAGCAGGAAGGACAGAGCGATCGAGCAGTACTTC.

This clone counts as medium-sized. CDR3 amino acids: CASSQDSPLSSYNSPLHF. The CDR3 DNA reads TGCGCCAGCAGCCAAGATTCACCCCTGAGCTCCTATAATTCACCCCTCCACTTT. The chain recombines TRBV4-1 with TRBJ1-6; D gene ambiguous. This CDR3 has 18 amino acids. Trimming took off 0 bases at V and 0 bases at J, with 12 bases between the two ends. Germline CDR1 MGHRA, CDR2 YSYEKL.

This clone showed up just once. The genes are TRBV29-1 and TRBJ2-7; D remains ambiguous. The CDR3 has 12 residues. The ends were cut back, 1 base at V and 5 bases at J, with 9 bases in the middle. Germline V CDR1 and CDR2: SQVTM, ANQGSEA. The chain's CDR3 is CSVEVIRNEQYF. The DNA for the CDR3 is TGCAGCGTTGAAGTGATAAGAAACGAGCAGTACTTC.

The chain links TRBV14 to TRBJ1-1; 11 nucleotides align to TRBD1. V lost 0 bases to trimming and J lost 3 bases; unmatched junction nucleotides: 9. This CDR3 comprises 18 residues. Germline CDR1 reads SGHDN; CDR2 reads FVKESK. Here the CDR3 reads CASSQDHPDRGLDTEAFF. The CDR3 bases are TGTGCCAGCAGCCAAGATCACCCGGACAGGGGGCTCGACACTGAAGCTTTCTTT.

The chain combines TRBV10-1 with TRBJ2-4, with TRBD1 as a possible D gene (6 bases). The V gene lost 5 bases and the J gene lost 7 bases, with 15 bases spanning the gap. The CDR3 runs 14 residues. The germline CDR1 and CDR2 sequences are WNHNN and SYGVQD (reference sequence). The CDR3 loop is CASSQGGSPNIQYF. The DNA for the CDR3 is TGCGCCAGCAGTCAAGGGGGTTCCCCTAACATTCAGTACTTC.

The chain couples TRBV7-6 to TRBJ2-7, with 11 bases that match TRBD1. CDR3 length equals 16 residues. V lost 7 bases, J lost 4 bases, and 12 bases stayed unmatched. Germline-derived CDR1 and CDR2 are SGHVS and FNYEAQ. CDR3 DNA: TGTGCCAGCACTGAACAGCCGGGACAGGGGGATTACGAGCAGTACTTC. It is translated as CASTEQPGQGDYEQYF.